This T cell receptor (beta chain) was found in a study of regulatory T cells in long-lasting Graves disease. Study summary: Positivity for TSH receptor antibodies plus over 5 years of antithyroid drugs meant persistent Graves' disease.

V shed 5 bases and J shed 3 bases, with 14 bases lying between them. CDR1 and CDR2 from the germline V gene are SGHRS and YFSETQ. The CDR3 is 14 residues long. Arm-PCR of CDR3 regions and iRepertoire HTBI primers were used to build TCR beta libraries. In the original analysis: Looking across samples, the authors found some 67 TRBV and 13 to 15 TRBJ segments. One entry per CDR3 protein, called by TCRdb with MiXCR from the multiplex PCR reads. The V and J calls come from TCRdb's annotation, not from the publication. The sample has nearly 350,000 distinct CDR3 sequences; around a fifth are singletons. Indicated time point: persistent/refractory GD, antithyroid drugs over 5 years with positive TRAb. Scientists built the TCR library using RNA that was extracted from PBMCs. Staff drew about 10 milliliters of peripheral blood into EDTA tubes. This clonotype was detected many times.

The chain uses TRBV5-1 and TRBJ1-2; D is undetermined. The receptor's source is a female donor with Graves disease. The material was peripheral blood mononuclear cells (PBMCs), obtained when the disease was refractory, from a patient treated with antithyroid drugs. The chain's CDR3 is CASRYSRPDYGYTF. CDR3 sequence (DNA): TGCGCCAGCAGGTACAGCCGACCTGACTATGGCTACACCTTC. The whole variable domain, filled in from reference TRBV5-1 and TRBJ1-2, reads KAGVTQTPRYLIKTRGQQVTLSCSPISGHRSVSWYQQTPGQGLQFLFEYFSETQRNKGNFPGRFSGRQFSNSRSEMNVSTLELGDSALYLCASRYSRPDYGYTFGSGTRLTVV.